This TCR beta chain was recorded in a study of T cells in tuberculosis listed by TCRdb under 2018. Background on the whole study: To characterize T cells specific for the mycobacterial lipid antigen glucose monomycolate (GMM), the study used CD1B tetramers together with high-throughput TCR immunosequencing. With 9 to 11 people per group, a South African clinical cohort compared IGRA-negative adolescents, IGRA-positive adolescents with latent tuberculosis, and adults with active tuberculosis. Active tuberculosis patient PBMC were archived before or within 7 days of starting standard anti-tuberculosis treatment. Results and caveats for the whole study, not just this receptor: With the diverse GMM-specific repertoire as input, a classifier achieved 80% to 90% accuracy (AUROC 0.75 to 0.95), whereas GEM motif frequencies as input gave 70% accuracy. Compared with IGRA-negative controls, TCR-alpha repertoires from active tuberculosis had smaller mean NN-distances to GMM-specific TCRs, which suggests clonal expansion of these TCRs. Which clinical samples got chosen depended on the availability of cryopreserved specimens, and the active tuberculosis cases were adults, whereas the controls were adolescents. Shorter CDR3-alpha lengths in active tuberculosis patients partly drove the smaller NN-distances, and the TCR-beta difference was not statistically significant.

The immunoSEQ multiplex PCR assay was used to generate TCR libraries, with TCR-beta and/or TCR-alpha/delta assays applied to each sample. The amplified TCR libraries were sequenced on the Illumina high-throughput platform. Per the source publication's procedure: Clustering and dimensionality reduction were performed using pairwise TCRdist distances among GMM-specific receptors from ex vivo sorted or in vitro expanded T cells. The score assigned to each clinical repertoire was mean NN-distance, meaning the average TCRdist to the nearest 10% of tetramer-positive reference sequences. GEM TCR motif frequency was computed as the fraction of unique TCRs matching known GEM sequences by V/J usage and CDR3 length. Active tuberculosis was classified by linear discriminant analysis with leave-one-out cross-validation, implemented in scikit-learn. This immuneACCESS table, as held by TCRdb, lists in-frame sequences with V and J called but not all clones. Of the missing ones, under half trace to an unresolved V gene in checked studies; the others have no known cause. That table supplies the V and J calls and clone size; D and trimming were determined from the DNA. Present in this sample are fewer than 35,000 clones, about 83% of which were seen just once. Of the sample, around 5.5% falls within the top ten clones.

In light of the paper, this sample's time point label describes: new active TB diagnosis, blood taken before or within 7 days of starting treatment. Patients with active tuberculosis were defined as newly diagnosed, HIV-seronegative South African adults aged 18 years or older. Active tuberculosis was confirmed by positive sputum smear microscopy and/or positive M. tuberculosis culture. Immunosequencing was performed on unsorted cryopreserved PBMC, with some 91,000 T cells per clinical donor covered on average. Points on this clone: What antigen it recognizes has not been identified. Within one base of it there is no much larger clone, and no base qualities were kept.

The clonotype comes from an adult with tuberculosis. This specimen was PBMCs, taken at tuberculosis diagnosis.

The nucleotides read TGTGCCAGCAGCTTCGGACAGGCCACTGAAGCTTTCTTT. Translation gives CASSFGQATEAFF. Here the chain combines TRBV5-6 and TRBJ1-1, and TRBD1 matches 7 of the central bases. The CDR3 covers 13 residues, taking in both the cysteine and the phenylalanine. Solely the CDR3 DNA is kept, with 39 bases framed from the first base. The germline V gene provides CDR1 SGHDT and CDR2 YYEEEE. Clipping removes 2 bases from V and 4 bases from J, with 2 as the unmatched junction base count.